What follows describes a single TCR beta chain. The sample is drawn from a study of shared clonotypes between healthy human individuals. Germline values: CDR1 SGDLS, CDR2 YYNGEE. The CDR3 is 17 residues long. V was trimmed by 3 bases and J by 4 bases, leaving 22 bases between them. The method was immunoSEQ multiplex PCR; TCRdb's version includes in-frame clones alone and lacks a portion of them. The table lists around 2,000,000 clones, 93% of them singletons, with more than 1.5% in the top ten. As defined, naive CD8 cells were CD45RO-negative and positively selected for CCR7, with terminally differentiated effector memory CD45RA+ cells excluded.

This sequence originates from a man aged 18 to 30 in good health. Some clones in this sample may be carry-over from other donors' samples. V gene TRBV9 combines with J gene TRBJ1-2; D may be TRBD1 (5 bases). The sample taken for sequencing was naive CD8+ T cells from PBMCs. CDR3 DNA: TGTGCCAGCAGCGAGACCCCTTTAGGGACCCGGGGCTATGGCTACACCTTC. This gives the protein CASSETPLGTRGYGYTF.